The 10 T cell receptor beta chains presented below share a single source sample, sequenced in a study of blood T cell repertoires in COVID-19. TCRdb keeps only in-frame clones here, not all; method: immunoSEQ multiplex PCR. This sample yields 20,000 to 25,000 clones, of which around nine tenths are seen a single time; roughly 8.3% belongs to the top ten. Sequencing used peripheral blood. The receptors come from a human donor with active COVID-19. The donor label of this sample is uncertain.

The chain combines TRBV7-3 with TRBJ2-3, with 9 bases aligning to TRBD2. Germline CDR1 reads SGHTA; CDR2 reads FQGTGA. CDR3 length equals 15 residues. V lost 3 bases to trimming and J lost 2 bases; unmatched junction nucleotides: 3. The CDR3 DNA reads TGTGCCAGCAGCTTTAGCGGGGGATTCACAGATACGCAGTATTTT. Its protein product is CASSFSGGFTDTQYF.

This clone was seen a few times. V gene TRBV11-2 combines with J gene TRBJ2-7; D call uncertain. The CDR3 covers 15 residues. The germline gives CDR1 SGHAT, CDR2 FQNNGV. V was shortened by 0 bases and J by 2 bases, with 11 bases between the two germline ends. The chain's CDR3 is CASSLDRRGPYEQYF. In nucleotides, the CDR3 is TGTGCCAGCAGCTTAGATAGACGCGGTCCCTACGAGCAGTACTTC.

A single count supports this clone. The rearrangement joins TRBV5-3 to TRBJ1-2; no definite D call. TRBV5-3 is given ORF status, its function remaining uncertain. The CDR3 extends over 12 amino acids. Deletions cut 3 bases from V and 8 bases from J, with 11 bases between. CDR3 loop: CARSWQAMGYTF. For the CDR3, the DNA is TGTGCCAGAAGCTGGCAGGCGATGGGCTACACCTTC.

The CDR3 nucleotides are TGTGCCAGCAGCTCTGACTCCTCCTACGAGCAGTACTTC. It translates to CASSSDSSYEQYF. The rearrangement links TRBV7-9 to TRBJ2-7; no firm D call. Trimming removed 4 bases from V and 0 bases from J, with 7 bases in between. Germline V CDR1 and CDR2: SEHNR, FQNEAQ (reference sequence). The CDR3 runs 13 residues.

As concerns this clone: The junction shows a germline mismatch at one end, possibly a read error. CDR3 residues: CASSPLAGSYNEQFF. CDR3 DNA: TGTGCTAGCAGCCCTTTGGCGGGTTCCTACAATGAGCAGTTCTTC. V and J are TRBV7-7 and TRBJ2-1, with TRBD2 as a possible D gene (5 bases). The CDR3 has 15 amino acids. Looked up from germline, CDR1 is SSHAT and CDR2 is FNYEAQ (reference sequence).

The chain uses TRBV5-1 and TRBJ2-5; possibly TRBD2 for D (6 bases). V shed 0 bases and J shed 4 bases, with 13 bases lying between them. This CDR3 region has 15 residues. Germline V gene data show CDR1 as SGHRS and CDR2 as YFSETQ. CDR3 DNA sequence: TGCGCCAGCAGCTTGGACGGGAGAGGACGAGAGACCCAGTACTTC. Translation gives CASSLDGRGRETQYF.

CDR3 loop: CASGRDRGYEQYF. The CDR3 nucleotides read TGTGCCAGTGGCCGGGACAGGGGATACGAGCAGTACTTC. The gene calls are TRBV19 and TRBJ2-7; 10 bases agree with TRBD1. Germline values: CDR1 LNHDA, CDR2 SQIVND (reference sequence). V was clipped by 8 bases and J by 4 bases; unmatched bases: 5. This CDR3 contains 13 residues.

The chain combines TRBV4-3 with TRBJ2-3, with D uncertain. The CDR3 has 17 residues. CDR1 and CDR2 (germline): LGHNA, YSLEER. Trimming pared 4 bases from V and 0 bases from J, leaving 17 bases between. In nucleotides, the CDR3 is TGCGCCAGCAGCCTTAGCAGATACTATTCTAGCACAGATACGCAGTATTTT. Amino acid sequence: CASSLSRYYSSTDTQYF.

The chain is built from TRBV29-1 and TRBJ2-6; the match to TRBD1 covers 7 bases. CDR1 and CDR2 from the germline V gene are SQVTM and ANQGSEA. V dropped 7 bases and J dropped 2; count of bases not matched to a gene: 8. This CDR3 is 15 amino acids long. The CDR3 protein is CSAAGTETGANVLTF. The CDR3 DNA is TGCAGCGCCGCCGGGACAGAGACTGGGGCCAACGTCCTGACTTTC.

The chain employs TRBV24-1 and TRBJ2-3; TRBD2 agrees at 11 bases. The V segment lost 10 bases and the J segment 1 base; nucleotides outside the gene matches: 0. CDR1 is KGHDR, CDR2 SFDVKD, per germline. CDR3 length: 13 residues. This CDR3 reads CATSGRGTDTQYF. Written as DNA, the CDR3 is TGTGCCACTAGCGGGAGGGGCACAGATACGCAGTATTTT.